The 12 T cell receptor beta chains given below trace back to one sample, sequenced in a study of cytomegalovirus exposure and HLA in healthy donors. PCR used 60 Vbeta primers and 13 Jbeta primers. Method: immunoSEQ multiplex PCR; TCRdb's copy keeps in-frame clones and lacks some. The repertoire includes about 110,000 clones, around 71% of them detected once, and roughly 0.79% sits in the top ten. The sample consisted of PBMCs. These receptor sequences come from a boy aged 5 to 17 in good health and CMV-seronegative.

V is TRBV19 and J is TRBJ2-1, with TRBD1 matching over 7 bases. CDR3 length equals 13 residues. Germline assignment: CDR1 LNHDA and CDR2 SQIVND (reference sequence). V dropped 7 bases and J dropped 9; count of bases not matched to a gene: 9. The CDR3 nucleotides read TGTGCCAGTATCGACAGGGTGGGTAGTGAGCAGTTCTTC. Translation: CASIDRVGSEQFF.

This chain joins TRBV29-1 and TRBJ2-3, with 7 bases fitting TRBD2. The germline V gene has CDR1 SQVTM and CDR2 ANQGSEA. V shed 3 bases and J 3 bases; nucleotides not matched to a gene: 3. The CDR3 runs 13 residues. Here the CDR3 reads CSVDTGGTDTQYF. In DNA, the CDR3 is TGCAGCGTTGATACGGGGGGAACAGATACGCAGTATTTT.

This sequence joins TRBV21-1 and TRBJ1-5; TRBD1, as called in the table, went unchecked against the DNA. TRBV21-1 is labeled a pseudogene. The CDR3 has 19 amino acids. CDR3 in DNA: TGTGCCAGCAGCCTTGCTTCACTGACAGGGGAAAAGGGCAATCAGCCCCAGCATTTT. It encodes CASSLASLTGEKGNQPQHF.

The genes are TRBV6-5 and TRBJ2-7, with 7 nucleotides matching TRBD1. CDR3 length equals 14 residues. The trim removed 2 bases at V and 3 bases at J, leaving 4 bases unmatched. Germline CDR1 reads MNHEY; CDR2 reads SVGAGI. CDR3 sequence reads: CASSYGRQGYEQYF. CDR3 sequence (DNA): TGTGCCAGCAGTTACGGGAGACAGGGCTACGAGCAGTACTTC.

CDR3 sequence: CASVEPRQGDYGYTF. The CDR3 region has the DNA TGTGCCAGTGTGGAGCCCCGACAGGGGGACTATGGCTACACCTTC. The chain is built from TRBV19 and TRBJ1-2, with 9 bases that match TRBD1. This CDR3 comprises 15 residues. CDR1 and CDR2 (germline): LNHDA, SQIVND (reference sequence). With 8 bases clipped from V and 3 bases from J, the junction kept 10 bases outside the gene matches.

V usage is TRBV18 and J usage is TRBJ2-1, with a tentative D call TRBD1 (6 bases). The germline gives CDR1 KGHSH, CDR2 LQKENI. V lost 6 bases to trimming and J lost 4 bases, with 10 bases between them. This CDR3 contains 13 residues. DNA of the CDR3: TGTGCCAGCTCTTCGGACAGTTACAATGAGCAGTTCTTC. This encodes CASSSDSYNEQFF.

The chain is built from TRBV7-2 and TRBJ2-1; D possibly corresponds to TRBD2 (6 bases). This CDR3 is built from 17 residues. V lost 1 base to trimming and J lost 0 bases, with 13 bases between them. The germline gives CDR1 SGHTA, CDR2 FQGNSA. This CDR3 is CASSLEIAGSSYNEQFF. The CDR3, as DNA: TGTGCCAGCAGCTTAGAGATTGCGGGGAGCTCCTACAATGAGCAGTTCTTC.

The CDR3 DNA reads TGTGCCAGCTCTCCCATACAGGCCTCGAATGAAGCTTTCTTT. As protein: CASSPIQASNEAFF. This chain connects TRBV18 to TRBJ1-1; perhaps TRBD1 as D (5 bases). The V gene lost 6 bases and the J gene lost 7 bases, with 18 bases spanning the gap. The CDR3 consists of 14 residues. Germline lookup yields CDR1 KGHSH and CDR2 LQKENI.

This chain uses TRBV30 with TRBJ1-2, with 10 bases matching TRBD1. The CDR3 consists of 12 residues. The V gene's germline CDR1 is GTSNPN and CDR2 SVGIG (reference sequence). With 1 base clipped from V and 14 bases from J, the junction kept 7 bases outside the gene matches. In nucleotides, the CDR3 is TGTGCCTGGAGTGCGCAGACAGGGGGCAATACCTTC. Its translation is CAWSAQTGGNTF. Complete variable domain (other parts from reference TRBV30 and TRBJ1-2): SQTIHQWPATLVQPVGSPLSLECTVEGTSNPNLYWYRQAAGRGLQLLFYSVGIGQISSEVPQNLSASRPQDRQFILSSKKLLLSDSGFYLCAWSAQTGGNTFGSGTRLTVV.

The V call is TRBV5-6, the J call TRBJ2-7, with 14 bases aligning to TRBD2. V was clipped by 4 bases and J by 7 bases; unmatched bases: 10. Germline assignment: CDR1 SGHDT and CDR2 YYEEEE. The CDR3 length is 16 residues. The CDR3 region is CASSLWTSGRTEEQYF. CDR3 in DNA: TGTGCCAGCAGCCTTTGGACTAGCGGGAGGACGGAGGAGCAGTACTTC.

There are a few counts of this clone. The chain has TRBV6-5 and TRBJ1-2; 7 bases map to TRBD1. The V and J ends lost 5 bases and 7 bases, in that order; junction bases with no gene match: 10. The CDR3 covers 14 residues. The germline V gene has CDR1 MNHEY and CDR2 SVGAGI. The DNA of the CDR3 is TGTGCCAGCAGTACGCGACAGGGCGGTCTTGGCTACACCTTC. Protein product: CASSTRQGGLGYTF.

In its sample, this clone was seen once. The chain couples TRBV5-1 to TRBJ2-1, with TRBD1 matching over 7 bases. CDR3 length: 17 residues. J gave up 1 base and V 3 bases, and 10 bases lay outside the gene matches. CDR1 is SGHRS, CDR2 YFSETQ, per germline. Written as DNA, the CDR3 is TGCGCCAGCAGCTCAGGAACCGGGACAGCGTCCTACAATGAGCAGTTCTTC. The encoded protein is CASSSGTGTASYNEQFF.